The following is a TCR beta chain sequence with its context. cDNA came from about 0.5 to 1 ug RNA primed by random hexamers. TCR beta CDR3 was amplified by immunoSEQ multiplex PCR. This amplification extended across 54 Vbeta and 13 Jbeta segments. TCRdb re-analysed the immunoSEQ multiplex PCR reads in MiXCR, keeping a single row per CDR3 protein. The sample has 85,000 to 90,000 distinct CDR3 sequences; 85% to 95% are singletons. Germline CDR1 LNHDA, CDR2 SQIVND (reference sequence). This CDR3 has 10 amino acids. V was clipped by 10 bases and J by 3 bases, with 7 bases between them. This sample was included in a study of CD8 T cells in Susac syndrome. The authors negatively isolated CD8+ and CD4+ T cells and FACS-enriched TEMRA cells.

The sample consisted of CD8+ T cells from PBMCs. The sequence was collected from a human donor in good health. V usage is TRBV19 and J usage is TRBJ2-7; D remains ambiguous. The CDR3 spells CATGDYEQYF. CDR3 sequence (DNA): TGTGCCACCGGCGACTACGAGCAGTACTTC.